This TCR beta chain was documented in a study of blood T cell repertoires in COVID-19. Only one count was recorded for this clone. The assay was immunoSEQ multiplex PCR, and TCRdb's table has in-frame clones only and misses some. The table includes some 250,000 clones, 82% detected once. The germline V gene encodes CDR1 LGHDT and CDR2 YNNKEL (reference sequence). V lost 4 bases, J lost 1 base, and 6 bases stayed unmatched. This CDR3 comprises 16 residues. This TCR was recovered from a woman aged 18 to 35 with acute or convalescent COVID-19. This chain links TRBV3-1 (or the pseudogene TRBV3-2) with TRBJ2-2; 7 nucleotides match TRBD1. The sequencing sample was made of peripheral blood. This CDR3 is CASSPRQGLNTGELFF. The CDR3 coding sequence is TGTGCCAGCAGCCCCCGACAGGGCTTGAACACCGGGGAGCTGTTTTTT.